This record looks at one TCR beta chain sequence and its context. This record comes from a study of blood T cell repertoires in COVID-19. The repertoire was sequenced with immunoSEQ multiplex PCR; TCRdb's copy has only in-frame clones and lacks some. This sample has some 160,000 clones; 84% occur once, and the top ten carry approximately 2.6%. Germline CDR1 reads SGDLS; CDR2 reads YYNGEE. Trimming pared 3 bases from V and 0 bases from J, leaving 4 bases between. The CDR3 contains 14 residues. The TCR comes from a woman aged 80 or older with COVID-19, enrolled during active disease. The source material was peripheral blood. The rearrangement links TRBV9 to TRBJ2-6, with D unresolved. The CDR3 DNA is TGTGCCAGCAGCGAACACTCTGGGGCCAACGTCCTGACTTTC. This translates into CASSEHSGANVLTF.